These 14 T cell receptor beta chains share one sample of origin, sequenced in a study of blood T cell repertoires in COVID-19. Repertoires were generated with immunoSEQ multiplex PCR, while TCRdb's copy carries only in-frame clones and drops some. The table has roughly 94,000 clones, approximately 82% seen once. The sequencing input was peripheral blood. These receptors all come from a man in his 60s with acute or convalescent COVID-19.

The chain carries TRBV19 and TRBJ1-2; 10 bases are shared with TRBD1. J gave up 1 base and V 5 bases, and 4 bases lay outside the gene matches. The CDR3 totals 15 residues. Looked up from germline, CDR1 is LNHDA and CDR2 is SQIVND (reference sequence). CDR3 region: CASSLWTGGNYGYTF. In DNA, the CDR3 is TGTGCCAGTAGTTTATGGACAGGGGGTAACTATGGCTACACCTTC.

The gene calls are TRBV28 and TRBJ2-4; a possible D gene is TRBD2 (5 bases). With 7 bases removed from V and 0 bases from J, the gap between germline ends came to 10 bases. The CDR3 runs to 14 residues. The germline V gene encodes CDR1 MDHEN and CDR2 SYDVKM. The CDR3 DNA is TGTGCCAGCACGCAGGCGGGAGCCAAAAACATTCAGTACTTC. This gives the protein CASTQAGAKNIQYF.

V gene TRBV28 combines with J gene TRBJ1-5, with D perhaps matching TRBD1 (6 bases). Germline CDR1 is MDHEN and CDR2 is SYDVKM. The ends were cut back, 7 bases at V and 1 base at J, with 11 bases in the middle. The CDR3 covers 14 residues. Here the CDR3 reads CASNSGTSNQPQHF. In DNA form, the CDR3 reads TGTGCCAGCAATTCTGGGACAAGCAATCAGCCCCAGCATTTT.

This clone appeared a single time. This chain joins TRBV15 and TRBJ2-3, with TRBD2 matching 11 bases. Germline V gene lookup returns CDR1 LNHNV and CDR2 YYDKDF (reference sequence). The J segment lost 0 bases and the V segment lost 3 bases, leaving 8 bases of the junction unmatched. This CDR3 contains 18 residues. The CDR3 reads CATSRAWTSGFSTDTQYF. The CDR3 coding sequence is TGTGCCACCAGCAGGGCTTGGACTAGCGGGTTTAGCACAGATACGCAGTATTTT.

The chain recombines TRBV6-5 with TRBJ2-7; perhaps TRBD2 as D (6 bases). Trimming took off 4 bases at V and 4 bases at J, with 20 bases between the two ends. This CDR3 has 16 residues. Germline V CDR1 and CDR2: MNHEY, SVGAGI. CDR3 protein: CASSFPRDHGTYEQYF. The CDR3 DNA reads TGTGCCAGCAGTTTTCCCCGGGACCATGGGACTTACGAGCAGTACTTC.

The gene calls are TRBV7-9 and TRBJ2-2, with 7 bases aligning to TRBD2. From germline, CDR1 is SEHNR and CDR2 FQNEAQ (reference sequence). J lost 6 bases, V lost 2 bases, and 3 bases had no gene match. The CDR3 length is 14 residues. The CDR3: CASSLNGGSGELFF. DNA of the CDR3: TGTGCCAGCAGCTTAAACGGGGGGTCCGGGGAGCTGTTTTTT.

V and J are TRBV7-3 and TRBJ2-2, with 10 bases that match TRBD1. The germline V gene has CDR1 SGHTA and CDR2 FQGTGA. The CDR3 extends over 15 amino acids. V lost 6 bases, J lost 7 bases, and 8 bases stayed unmatched. CDR3 DNA sequence: TGTGCCAGCAGTTCCACCGGGACAGGGGACGGGGAGCTGTTTTTT. Its protein product is CASSSTGTGDGELFF.

This sequence joins TRBV9 and TRBJ2-3, with D perhaps TRBD2 (6 bases). The germline V gene has CDR1 SGDLS and CDR2 YYNGEE. This CDR3 has 14 amino acids. V shed 3 bases and J shed 2 bases, with 10 bases lying between them. The CDR3 nucleotides are TGTGCCAGCAGCGGGGACTTCAACACAGATACGCAGTATTTT. This codes for CASSGDFNTDTQYF.

The V gene is TRBV27, the J gene TRBJ1-2; a weak D match, TRBD1 (6 bases). Germline V gives CDR1 MNHEY, CDR2 SMNVEV (reference sequence). Trimming stripped 4 bases from V and 0 bases from J, with 15 bases between. CDR3 length: 16 amino acids. The CDR3 DNA reads TGTGCCAGCAGTTCCGGGAACAGGGCAGCTAACTATGGCTACACCTTC. It yields the protein CASSSGNRAANYGYTF.

This chain links TRBV11-2 with TRBJ1-3, with D perhaps TRBD1 (5 bases). Per germline, CDR1 SGHAT and CDR2 FQNNGV. With 4 bases removed from V and 5 bases from J, the gap between germline ends came to 12 bases. There are 14 residues in the CDR3. DNA for the CDR3: TGTGCCAGCAGCTCCCGGGGGGTGCGAAACACCATATATTTT. This gives the protein CASSSRGVRNTIYF.

CDR3 sequence: CASSDSLASYGYTF. The CDR3 bases are TGTGCCAGCTCCGACAGCTTAGCCTCCTATGGCTACACCTTC. The chain combines TRBV18 with TRBJ1-2; possible D gene TRBD1, 5 bases. The CDR3 covers 14 residues. V lost 6 bases to trimming and J lost 4 bases, with 15 bases between them. Germline V gene lookup returns CDR1 KGHSH and CDR2 LQKENI.

The chain carries TRBV7-6 and TRBJ2-7; D perhaps matches TRBD2 (5 bases). Trimming removed 2 bases at V and 0 bases at J, with 17 bases between. The CDR3 contains 17 residues. Germline values: CDR1 SGHVS, CDR2 FNYEAQ. The CDR3 reads CASSLFSTGYNSYEQYF. The DNA for the CDR3 is TGTGCCAGCAGCTTATTTAGTACGGGGTACAACTCCTACGAGCAGTACTTC.

This clone was seen only once. The gene calls are TRBV11-2 and TRBJ2-5, with TRBD1 matching over 7 bases. V shed 6 bases, J shed 3 bases, and the junction held 13 bases outside the gene matches. Per the germline V gene, CDR1 is SGHAT and CDR2 is FQNNGV. This CDR3 region has 16 residues. Here the CDR3 reads CASRTNPGQRKETQYF. The CDR3 DNA reads TGTGCCAGCAGAACGAATCCGGGACAGCGAAAAGAGACCCAGTACTTC.

CDR3 in DNA: TGTGCCAGCAGTTTACTATCGCAGGGGGCCAATGAAGCTTTCTTT. This codes for CASSLLSQGANEAFF. The J gene is TRBJ1-1, the V gene TRBV28; 8 bases map to TRBD1. With V trimmed by 2 bases and J by 7 bases, 9 bases remained unmatched. The CDR3 runs to 15 residues. Germline V lookup: CDR1 MDHEN, CDR2 SYDVKM.